The sequence of this TCR beta chain was determined in a study of T cell responses to AZD1222 COVID-19 vaccine. The study's findings and limits: Baseline antibody screening turned up just a handful of seropositive AZD1222 recipients. Sampled repertoires all dated from after the peak T cell response. Reports say nearly half of spike-specific TCRs go after unmutated variant regions.

The protocol was immunoSEQ multiplex PCR, while the TCRdb copy is restricted to in-frame clones and leaves out a portion. Here the sample spans under 200,000 clones, about nine tenths being singletons. A word on this clone: What it binds is not known.

The sample was peripheral blood, taken on day 0 of AZD1222 vaccination. The sequence came from an adult in good health.

The CDR3 DNA reads TGTGCCAGCAGCTGGACAGGCGCCCCTGAAAAACTGTTTTTT. This codes for CASSWTGAPEKLFF. The rearrangement uses TRBV9 and TRBJ1-4, with 7 bases identical to TRBD1. This CDR3 comprises 14 residues. CDR1 and CDR2 from the germline V gene are SGDLS and YYNGEE. V was pared by 4 bases and J by 7 bases, with 7 bases of the junction left unmatched.